This TCR beta chain was found in a study of T cells in Graves' hyperthyroidism and ophthalmopathy. Losses at the gene ends were 4 bases for V and 1 base for J; bases not matched to a gene: 9. The CDR3 has 16 residues. Germline V gene sequence: CDR1 SGHRS, CDR2 YFSETQ. Using RNA transcripts as the source, TCR beta CDR3 regions were amplified. First-round RT-PCR with HTBI primers amplified the TCR CDR3 region. Each CDR3 protein is one row after TCRdb ran MiXCR on the multiplex PCR reads. The top ten hold about 4.5% of the sample, which has approximately 610,000 distinct CDR3 sequences, around 15% seen once. Orbital computed tomography, thyroid ultrasound, serum thyroxine and TRAb, and clinical symptoms together informed the diagnoses.

The receptor's source is a woman aged 40 to 50 with Graves' ophthalmopathy. Sequenced material: blood. The chain combines TRBV5-1 with TRBJ2-5; 8 bases map to TRBD2. The CDR3 region is CASSLTGGTTQETQYF. Here the CDR3 DNA reads TGCGCCAGCAGCCTCACGGGGGGGACCACCCAAGAGACCCAGTACTTC.